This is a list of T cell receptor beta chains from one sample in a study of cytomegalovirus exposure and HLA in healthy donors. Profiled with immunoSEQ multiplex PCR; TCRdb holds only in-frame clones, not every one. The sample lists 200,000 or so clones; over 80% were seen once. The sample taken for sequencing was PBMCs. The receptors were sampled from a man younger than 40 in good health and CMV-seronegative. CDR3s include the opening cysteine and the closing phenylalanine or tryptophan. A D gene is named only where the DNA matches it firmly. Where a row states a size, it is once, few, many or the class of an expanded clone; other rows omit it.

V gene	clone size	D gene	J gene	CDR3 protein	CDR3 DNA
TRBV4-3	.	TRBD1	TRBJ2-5	CASSQEAGTGLETQYF	TGCGCCAGCAGCCAAGAGGCAGGGACAGGGTTAGAGACCCAGTACTTC
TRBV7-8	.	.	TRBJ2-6	CASSSQSRVFGLDVLTF	TGTGCCAGCAGCTCCCAGTCCCGGGTGTTTGGGTTGGACGTCCTGACTTTC
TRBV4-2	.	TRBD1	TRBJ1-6	CASSQETGGNSPLHF	TGTGCCAGCAGCCAAGAGACAGGGGGGAATTCACCCCTCCACTTT
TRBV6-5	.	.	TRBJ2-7	CASSYSAGSYEQYF	TGTGCCAGCAGTTACTCAGCGGGCTCCTACGAGCAGTACTTC
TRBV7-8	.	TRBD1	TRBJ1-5	CASSPGGQGNQPQHF	TGTGCCAGCAGCCCGGGTGGACAGGGGAATCAGCCCCAGCATTTT
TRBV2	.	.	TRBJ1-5	CASSENRVNQPQHF	TGTGCCAGCAGTGAAAACAGGGTTAATCAGCCCCAGCATTTT
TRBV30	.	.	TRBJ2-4	CAWSAVRDIAKNIQYF	TGTGCCTGGAGTGCGGTCCGGGACATAGCCAAAAACATTCAGTACTTC
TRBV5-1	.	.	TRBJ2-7	CASSLGTGGIYEQYF	TGCGCCAGCAGCTTGGGTACAGGCGGTATATACGAGCAGTACTTC
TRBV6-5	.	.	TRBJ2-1	CASSYRLKTSHEQFF	TGTGCCAGCAGTTACCGCCTCAAGACTAGTCATGAGCAGTTCTTC
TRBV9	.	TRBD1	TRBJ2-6	CASSVAGQAIAGANGLTF	TGTGCCAGCAGCGTAGCAGGACAGGCAATTGCCGGGGCCAACGGCCTGACTTTC
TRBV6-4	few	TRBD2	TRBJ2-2	CASSERGANTGELFF	TGTGCCAGCAGTGAGCGGGGGGCGAACACCGGGGAGCTGTTTTTT
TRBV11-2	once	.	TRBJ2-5	CASSLDLETQYF	TGTGCCAGCAGCTTAGATCTGGAGACCCAGTACTTC
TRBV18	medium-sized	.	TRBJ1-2	CASSPSDSPGGYTF	TGTGCCAGCTCACCTTCGGACTCTCCTGGCGGCTACACCTTC
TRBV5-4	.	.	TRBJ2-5	CASSPTGSVRGLQETQYF	TGTGCCAGCAGCCCCACAGGTTCCGTAAGGGGGTTGCAAGAGACCCAGTACTTC
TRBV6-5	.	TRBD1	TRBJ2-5	CASSYSMTGKEQYF	TGTGCCAGCAGTTACTCGATGACAGGGAAAGAGCAGTACTTC
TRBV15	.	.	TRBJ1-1	CATSRDRGLSTEAFF	TGTGCCACCAGCAGGGATCGGGGGTTGAGCACTGAAGCTTTCTTT
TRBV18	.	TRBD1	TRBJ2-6	CASSPWGQPSGANVLTF	TGTGCCAGCTCACCCTGGGGACAGCCCTCTGGGGCCAACGTCCTGACTTTC
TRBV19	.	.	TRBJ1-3	CASSLQPPGNTIYF	TGTGCCAGTAGTCTACAGCCGCCGGGAAACACCATATATTTT
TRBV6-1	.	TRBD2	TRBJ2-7	CASSEPPRGGRAYEQYF	TGTGCCAGCAGTGAACCCCCCCGGGGAGGGAGGGCCTACGAGCAGTACTTC
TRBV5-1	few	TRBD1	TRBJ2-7	CASSLGPLTGASYEQYF	TGCGCCAGCAGCTTGGGCCCCCTTACAGGGGCCTCCTACGAGCAGTACTTC
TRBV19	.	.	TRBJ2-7	CASSISGLGSYEQYF	TGTGCCAGTAGTATTTCTGGACTGGGTTCCTACGAGCAGTACTTC
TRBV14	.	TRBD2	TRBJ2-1	CASSFGGLAGNSYNEQFF	TGTGCCAGCAGCTTCGGGGGACTAGCGGGAAACTCCTACAATGAGCAGTTCTTC
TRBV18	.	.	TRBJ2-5	CASSYQETQYF	TGTGCCAGCTCATATCAAGAGACCCAGTACTTC
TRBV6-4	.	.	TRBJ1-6	CASSEVAGFSPLHF	TGTGCCAGCAGTGAGGTGGCAGGGTTTTCACCCCTCCACTTT
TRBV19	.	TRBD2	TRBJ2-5	CASRSGGETQYF	TGTGCCAGTAGGTCGGGAGGGGAGACCCAGTACTTC
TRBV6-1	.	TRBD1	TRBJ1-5	CASSDQYRGRSTGNQPQHF	TGTGCCAGCAGTGATCAATACAGGGGGCGGTCTACGGGTAACCAGCCCCAGCATTTT
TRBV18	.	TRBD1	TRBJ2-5	CASSRTGGWETQYF	TGTGCCAGCTCACGCACAGGGGGTTGGGAGACCCAGTACTTC
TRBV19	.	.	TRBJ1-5	CASTFRRGGFGQPQHF	TGTGCCAGTACTTTCCGGAGGGGGGGATTCGGTCAGCCCCAGCATTTT
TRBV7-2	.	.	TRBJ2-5	CASSLARETQYF	TGTGCCAGCAGTCTAGCTAGGGAGACCCAGTACTTC
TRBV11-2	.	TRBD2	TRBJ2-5	CASSDLAGGNQETQYF	TGTGCCAGCAGCGATCTAGCGGGGGGGAACCAAGAGACCCAGTACTTC
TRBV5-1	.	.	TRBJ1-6	CASSSEGMHNSPLHF	TGCGCCAGCTCATCCGAGGGAATGCATAATTCACCCCTCCACTTT
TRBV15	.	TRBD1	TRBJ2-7	CATQKLPGQALYEQYF	TGTGCCACCCAGAAACTACCGGGACAGGCGTTGTACGAGCAGTACTTC
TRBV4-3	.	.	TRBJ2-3	CASSQAGWPTDTQYF	TGCGCCAGCAGCCAAGCGGGGTGGCCAACAGATACGCAGTATTTT
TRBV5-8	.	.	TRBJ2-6	CASSLVQLSGANGLTF	TGTGCCAGCAGCTTAGTACAGCTCTCTGGGGCCAACGGCCTGACTTTC
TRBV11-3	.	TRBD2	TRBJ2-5	CASSLPRGGKETQYF	TGTGCCAGCAGCCTTCCCCGGGGGGGTAAGGAGACCCAGTACTTC
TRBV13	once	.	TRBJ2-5	CASSQRTGNQETQYF	TGTGCCAGCAGCCAGCGTACAGGAAACCAAGAGACCCAGTACTTC
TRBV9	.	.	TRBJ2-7	CASSPLAGSVRREQYF	TGTGCCAGCAGCCCTCTCGCCGGCTCCGTGAGGAGGGAGCAGTACTTC
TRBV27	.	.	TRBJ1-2	CASSPKATGTISGYTF	TGTGCCAGCAGTCCGAAGGCCACCGGGACAATAAGTGGCTACACCTTC
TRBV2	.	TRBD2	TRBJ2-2	CASRGVLNTGELFF	TGTGCCAGCCGGGGGGTCCTGAACACCGGGGAGCTGTTTTTT
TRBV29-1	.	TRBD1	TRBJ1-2	CSVTRQGVDGYTF	TGCAGCGTTACAAGACAGGGTGTGGATGGCTACACCTTC
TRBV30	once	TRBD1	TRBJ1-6	CAWSVQGGVASPLHF	TGTGCCTGGAGTGTACAAGGGGGCGTCGCTTCACCCCTCCACTTT
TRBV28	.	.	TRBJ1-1	CASSRQGRLIPEAFF	TGTGCCAGCAGTCGCCAGGGGCGTTTGATCCCTGAAGCTTTCTTT
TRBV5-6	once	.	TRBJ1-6	CASSLFSENSPLHF	TGTGCCAGCAGCTTGTTTTCAGAAAATTCACCCCTCCACTTT
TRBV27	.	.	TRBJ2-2	CASSFNGRDGELFF	TGTGCCAGCAGTTTTAACGGGAGAGACGGGGAGCTGTTTTTT
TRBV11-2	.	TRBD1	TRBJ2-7	CASSLGTGGTYEQYF	TGTGCCAGCAGCCTAGGGACAGGGGGCACCTACGAGCAGTACTTC
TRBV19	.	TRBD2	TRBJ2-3	CATGLAMDTQYF	TGTGCCACGGGACTAGCGATGGATACGCAGTATTTT
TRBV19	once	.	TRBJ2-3	CASSIGASPSTDTQYF	TGTGCCAGTAGTATAGGGGCTAGCCCTAGCACAGATACGCAGTATTTT